This paragraph covers one TCR beta chain sequence. No antigen is known for it. These data originate in a study of T cell repertoires in cytomegalovirus infection. Study-level information: Recently identified HLA-C-restricted and well-studied HLA-B-restricted CMV epitopes were used. Both a matching HLA type and CMV infection were indicated by public TCR beta signatures.

Notes on the study in general: HLA-C-restricted CMV clonotypes gave the most frequent clonotype in two of eight donors.

TCRdb passed the reads through MiXCR, listing each CDR3 protein once. The profile covers some 900,000 distinct CDR3 sequences, with less than 35% appearing a single time and around 12% taken by the ten largest. The ends lost 9 bases at V and 4 bases at J; junction bases unmatched: 10. Germline V gives CDR1 WSHSY, CDR2 SAAADI. This CDR3 has 15 amino acids. This material consisted of cultured CD8+ T cells from PBMCs, taken from culture after CMV antigen stimulation. The rearrangement joins TRBV10-2 to TRBJ2-2; TRBD2 matches 8 bases. This receptor was obtained from a human donor in good health (CMV status not recorded). Some clones in this sample may be carry-over from other donors' samples. CDR3 sequence (DNA): TGCGCCAGTTCGTCGGGGGGGGTCCCCACCGGGGAGCTGTTTTTT. Amino acid sequence: CASSSGGVPTGELFF.